A single sample is the source of the 6 T cell receptor beta chains below, sequenced in a study of early T cells in non-severe SARS-CoV-2 infection. Each CDR3 protein is one row after TCRdb ran MiXCR on the 5' RACE reads. The table lists tens of thousands of distinct CDR3 sequences, 5% to 6.5% of them singletons. The sequenced sample was whole blood. These receptor sequences come from an adult who was a healthcare worker with PCR-confirmed SARS-CoV-2 infection or an uninfected control (not recorded which).

This clonotype has a count of ten or more. V is TRBV7-2 and J is TRBJ2-7; D is uncertain. With 5 bases removed from V and 8 bases from J, the gap between germline ends came to 16 bases. The CDR3 length is 13 residues. Germline V gives CDR1 SGHTA, CDR2 FQGNSA. The CDR3 DNA is TGTGCCAGCAGCCCCGGGCAGCCGACCCAGCAGTACTTC. As protein: CASSPGQPTQQYF. Combining the CDR3 with reference TRBV7-2 and TRBJ2-7 gives the whole variable domain GAGVSQSPSNKVTEKGKDVELRCDPISGHTALYWYRQSLGQGLEFLIYFQGNSAPDKSGLPSDRFSAERTGGSVSTLTIQRTQQEDSAVYLCASSPGQPTQQYFGPGTRLTVT.

This clonotype was detected ten times or more. This chain connects TRBV12-3 or TRBV12-4 to TRBJ1-1, with D possibly being TRBD1 (5 bases). The CDR3 has 16 residues. The V gene lost 7 bases and the J gene lost 5 bases, with 23 bases spanning the gap. This chain's CDR3 is CASTLGGRPSGTEAFF. DNA for the CDR3: TGTGCCAGCACCCTGGGGGGGAGGCCCTCCGGAACTGAAGCTTTCTTT.

At least ten counts were recorded for this clonotype. This rearrangement joins TRBV19 to TRBJ2-7, with D perhaps assigned TRBD1 or TRBD2 (6 bases each). This CDR3 region has 14 residues. V lost 8 bases, J lost 3 bases, and 17 bases lay in between. The germline V gene has CDR1 LNHDA and CDR2 SQIVND (reference sequence). CDR3 loop: CASGRRGAGYEQYF. For the CDR3, the DNA is TGTGCCAGTGGAAGAAGGGGGGCAGGCTACGAGCAGTACTTC.

This clonotype was recorded many times. The chain employs TRBV7-2 and TRBJ2-3, with 7 bases that match TRBD1. The junction had 1 base not matched to a gene; V was cut back by 4 bases and J by 6 bases. The CDR3 runs to 12 residues. Germline loops: CDR1 SGHTA, CDR2 FQGNSA. The CDR3 loop is CASSSQGDTQYF. DNA of the CDR3: TGTGCCAGCAGCTCACAGGGGGATACGCAGTATTTT.

This clonotype was recorded a few times. The J gene is TRBJ2-1, the V gene TRBV18; TRBD1 matches 8 bases. Germline V CDR1 and CDR2: KGHSH, LQKENI. Unmatched junction bases numbered 2, after V lost 2 bases and J lost 2 bases. This CDR3 spans 15 amino acids. The CDR3 region has the DNA TGTGCCAGCTCACCAAACAGGGGGACCTACAATGAGCAGTTCTTC. It is translated as CASSPNRGTYNEQFF. Using reference TRBV18 and TRBJ2-1 for the parts outside the CDR3, the full variable domain is NAGVMQNPRHLVRRRGQEARLRCSPMKGHSHVYWYRQLPEEGLKFMVYLQKENIIDESGMPKERFSAEFPKEGPSILRIQQVVRGDSAAYFCASSPNRGTYNEQFFGPGTRLTVL.

The V gene is TRBV10-2, the J gene TRBJ2-7, with 10 bases that match TRBD2. J gave up 4 bases and V 6 bases, and 6 bases lay outside the gene matches. Germline V CDR1 and CDR2: WSHSY, SAAADI. CDR3 length: 14 amino acids. The CDR3 loop reads CASRPSGSRYEQYF. CDR3 coding DNA: TGCGCCAGCAGACCTAGCGGGAGCAGATACGAGCAGTACTTC.